The next 10 T cell receptor beta chains were all read from a single sample in a study of shared clonotypes between healthy human individuals. Profiled with immunoSEQ multiplex PCR; TCRdb holds only in-frame clones, not every one. In the table there are more than 2 million clones, approximately 95% of which are singletons. CD45RO negativity and positive selection for CCR7 defined naive CD8 cells, a population that excluded terminally differentiated effector memory CD45RA+ cells. The specimen was naive CD8+ T cells sorted from blood. These receptor sequences come from a man between 18 and 35 years old in good health.

The rearrangement joins TRBV28 to TRBJ1-5; a weak D match, TRBD1 (6 bases). V shed 7 bases and J shed 3 bases, with 22 bases lying between them. CDR3 length equals 17 residues. Germline CDR1 and CDR2: MDHEN and SYDVKM. DNA for the CDR3: TGTGCCAGCACCCGTAGCCGGGCGGGGGCCACCAATCAGCCCCAGCATTTT. It encodes CASTRSRAGATNQPQHF.

The chain has TRBV5-1 and TRBJ2-7; D is perhaps TRBD1 or TRBD2 (5 bases each). Germline assignment: CDR1 SGHRS and CDR2 YFSETQ. V was clipped by 4 bases and J by 2 bases, with 13 bases between them. The CDR3 is 14 amino acids. This CDR3 is CASSMKGTTYEQYF. The DNA of the CDR3 is TGCGCCAGCAGCATGAAAGGGACCACCTACGAGCAGTACTTC.

CDR3 DNA: TGTGCCAGCAGCCACCGGGCCGACGGGGCTGAAGCTTTCTTT. Protein sequence: CASSHRADGAEAFF. V usage is TRBV6-5 and J usage is TRBJ1-1; D is uncertain. Looked up from germline, CDR1 is MNHEY and CDR2 is SVGAGI. Trimming took 6 bases from V and 6 from J, leaving 17 bases between them. The CDR3 spans 14 residues.

In regard to this clone: The sample holds other DNA sequences that translate to the same CDR3. The chain couples TRBV6-5 to TRBJ1-1; tentatively, D is TRBD1 (5 bases). CDR1 is MNHEY, CDR2 SVGAGI, per germline. V lost 9 bases and J 1 base, leaving 9 bases between the germline ends. The CDR3 loop spans 12 amino acids. In nucleotides, the CDR3 is TGTGCCAGTATGGGGGGGAACACTGAAGCTTTCTTT. This codes for CASMGGNTEAFF.

This clone has a handful of counts. The same CDR3 also results from other DNA sequences found in this sample. The chain uses TRBV7-9 and TRBJ2-7; D gene unclear. The CDR3 extends over 12 amino acids. The V end was cut by 0 bases, the J end by 5 bases, with 5 bases between. Germline V lookup: CDR1 SEHNR, CDR2 FQNEAQ (reference sequence). For the CDR3, the DNA is TGTGCCAGCAGCTTAGCCCCCCACGAGCAGTACTTC. Residues: CASSLAPHEQYF.

Here the CDR3 DNA reads TGTGCCAGCAGCTCCACGCCTCGGGAATCCTACAATGAGCAGTTCTTC. Its translation: CASSSTPRESYNEQFF. The genes are TRBV13 and TRBJ2-1, with D possibly matching TRBD2 (5 bases). The CDR3 covers 16 residues. Germline assignment: CDR1 PRHDT and CDR2 FYEKMQ (reference sequence). The ends were cut back, 4 bases at V and 1 base at J, with 14 bases in the middle.

V usage is TRBV4-3 and J usage is TRBJ2-4; D may correspond to TRBD1 or TRBD2 (5 bases each). Trimming left V 0 bases short and J 8 bases short, with 32 bases between. The length of the CDR3 is 21 residues. From germline, CDR1 is LGHNA and CDR2 YSLEER. The CDR3 region is CASSQEGLGDNEAGSDYIQYF. In DNA form, the CDR3 reads TGCGCCAGCAGCCAAGAAGGTTTGGGGGATAATGAAGCCGGCTCCGACTACATTCAGTACTTC.

This chain connects TRBV10-3 to TRBJ1-6; no reliable D call. V was trimmed by 0 bases and J by 10 bases, leaving 4 bases between them. CDR1 and CDR2 from the germline V gene are ENHRY and SYGVKD. The CDR3 spans 12 residues. In DNA, the CDR3 is TGTGCCATCAGTGAGTCGGAATCACCCCTCCACTTT. This codes for CAISESESPLHF.

This clone was seen only once. The CDR3 here is CAWGFYTGELFF. CDR3 bases: TGTGCCTGGGGATTTTACACCGGGGAGCTGTTTTTT. The chain combines TRBV30 with TRBJ2-2; no clear D gene. The V end was cut by 5 bases, the J end by 3 bases, with 7 bases between. CDR1 GTSNPN and CDR2 SVGIG come from the germline V gene (reference sequence). CDR3 length: 12 residues.

The sample holds one count of this clone. The genes are TRBV13 and TRBJ2-1; TRBD2 is a possible D gene (5 bases). Germline CDR1 reads PRHDT; CDR2 reads FYEKMQ (reference sequence). V was clipped by 2 bases and J by 7 bases, with 12 bases between them. CDR3 length: 14 residues. This chain's CDR3 is CASSLTRTENEQFF. CDR3 nucleotide sequence: TGTGCCAGCAGCTTAACTAGAACGGAGAATGAGCAGTTCTTC.